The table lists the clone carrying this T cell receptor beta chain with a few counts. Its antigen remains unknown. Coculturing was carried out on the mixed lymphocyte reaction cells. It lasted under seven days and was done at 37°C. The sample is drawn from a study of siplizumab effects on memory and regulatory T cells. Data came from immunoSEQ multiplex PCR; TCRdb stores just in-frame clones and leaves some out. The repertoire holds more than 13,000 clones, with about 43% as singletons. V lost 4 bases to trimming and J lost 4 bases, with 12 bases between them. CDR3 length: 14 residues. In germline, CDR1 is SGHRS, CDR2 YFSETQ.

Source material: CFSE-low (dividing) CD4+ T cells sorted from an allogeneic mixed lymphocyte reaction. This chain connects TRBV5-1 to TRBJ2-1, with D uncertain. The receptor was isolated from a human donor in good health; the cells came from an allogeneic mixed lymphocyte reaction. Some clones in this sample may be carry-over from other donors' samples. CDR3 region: CASSEFLSYNEQFF. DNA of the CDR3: TGCGCCAGCAGCGAATTTTTAAGTTACAATGAGCAGTTCTTC.